The 5 T cell receptor beta chains presented below share a single source sample, sequenced in a study of early stage breast cancer tumors. The protocol was immunoSEQ multiplex PCR, while the TCRdb copy is restricted to in-frame clones and leaves out a portion. The table has 50,000 to 75,000 clones, about 74% seen once; the top ten hold 3% to 3.5%. Material for sequencing was blood. These receptors were obtained from a person under 45 with breast cancer.

The V call is TRBV19, the J call TRBJ2-3; a weak D match, TRBD2 (5 bases). Germline V gene sequence: CDR1 LNHDA, CDR2 SQIVND (reference sequence). CDR3 size: 14 residues. The V and J ends lost 0 bases and 4 bases respectively, with 8 bases between them. In DNA form, the CDR3 reads TGTGCCAGTAGTATAGATAGGCGGGCAGATACGCAGTATTTT. It codes for CASSIDRRADTQYF.

V usage is TRBV5-5 and J usage is TRBJ1-1; D ambiguous. This CDR3 is built from 15 residues. The V and J ends lost 4 bases and 2 bases respectively, with 15 bases between them. Germline values: CDR1 SGHKS, CDR2 YYEKEE (reference sequence). The CDR3 DNA sequence: TGTGCCAGCAGCCCCCTACCCGGGTCTAACACTGAAGCTTTCTTT. Protein product: CASSPLPGSNTEAFF. Filled out from reference TRBV5-5 and TRBJ1-1, the complete variable domain reads DAGVTQSPTHLIKTRGQQVTLRCSPISGHKSVSWYQQVLGQGPQFIFQYYEKEERGRGNFPDRFSARQFPNYSSELNVNALLLGDSALYLCASSPLPGSNTEAFFGQGTRLTVV.

The J gene is TRBJ2-7, the V gene TRBV5-4; D remains unclear. V lost 0 bases and J lost 3, with 7 bases in between. The V gene's germline CDR1 is SGHNT and CDR2 YYREEE (reference sequence). The CDR3 has 13 amino acids. The CDR3 sequence is CASSLVGHYEQYF. The CDR3 nucleotides read TGTGCCAGCAGCTTGGTAGGCCACTACGAGCAGTACTTC. Based on the CDR3 plus reference TRBV5-4 and TRBJ2-7, the full variable domain is ETGVTQSPTHLIKTRGQQVTLRCSSQSGHNTVSWYQQALGQGPQFIFQYYREEENGRGNFPPRFSGLQFPNYSSELNVNALELDDSALYLCASSLVGHYEQYFGPGTRLTVT.

The V and J genes are TRBV5-6 and TRBJ2-1; 11 nucleotides agree with TRBD2. V lost 6 bases and J lost 8; bases outside the gene matches: 13. CDR1 is SGHDT and CDR2 is YYEEEE in the germline V gene. The CDR3 runs 16 residues. The CDR3 bases are TGTGCCAGCACCACCGGGGGACTAGCGGAGGGGGATGAGCAGTTCTTC. It yields the protein CASTTGGLAEGDEQFF.

This chain uses TRBV29-1 with TRBJ2-1; D possibly matches TRBD1 or TRBD2 (6 bases each). Trimming pared 4 bases from V and 6 bases from J, leaving 16 bases between. This CDR3 is built from 14 residues. Germline V gene lookup returns CDR1 SQVTM and CDR2 ANQGSEA. CDR3 sequence reads: CSVGGARVGNEQFF. The CDR3 bases are TGCAGCGTTGGGGGGGCGCGGGTAGGCAATGAGCAGTTCTTC.